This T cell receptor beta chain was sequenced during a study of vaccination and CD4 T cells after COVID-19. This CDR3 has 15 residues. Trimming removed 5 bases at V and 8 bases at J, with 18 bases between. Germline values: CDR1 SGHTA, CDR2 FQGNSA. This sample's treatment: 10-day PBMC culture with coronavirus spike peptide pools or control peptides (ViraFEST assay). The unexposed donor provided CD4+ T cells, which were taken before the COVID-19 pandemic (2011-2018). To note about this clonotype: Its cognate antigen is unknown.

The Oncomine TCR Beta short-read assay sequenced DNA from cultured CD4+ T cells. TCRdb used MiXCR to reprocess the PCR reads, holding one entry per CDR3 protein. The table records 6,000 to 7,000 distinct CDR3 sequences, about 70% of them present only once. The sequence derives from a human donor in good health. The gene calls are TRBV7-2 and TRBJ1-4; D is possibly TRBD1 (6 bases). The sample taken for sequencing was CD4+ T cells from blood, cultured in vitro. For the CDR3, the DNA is TGTGCCAGCAGCGCAACACAGGGACTTAGGGAAAAACTGTTTTTT. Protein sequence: CASSATQGLREKLFF.